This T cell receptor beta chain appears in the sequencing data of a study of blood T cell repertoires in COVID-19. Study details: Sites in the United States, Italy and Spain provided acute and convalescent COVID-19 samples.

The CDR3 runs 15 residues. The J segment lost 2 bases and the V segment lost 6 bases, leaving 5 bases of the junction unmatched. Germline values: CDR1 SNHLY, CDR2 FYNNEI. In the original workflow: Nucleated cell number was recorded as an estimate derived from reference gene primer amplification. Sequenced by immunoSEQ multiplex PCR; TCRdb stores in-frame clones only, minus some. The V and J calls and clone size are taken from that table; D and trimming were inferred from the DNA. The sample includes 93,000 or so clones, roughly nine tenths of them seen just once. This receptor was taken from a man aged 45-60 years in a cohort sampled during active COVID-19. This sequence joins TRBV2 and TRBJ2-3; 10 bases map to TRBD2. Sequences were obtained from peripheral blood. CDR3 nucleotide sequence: TGTGCCAGCAGCGAGGGACTAGCGATCACAGATACGCAGTATTTT. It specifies CASSEGLAITDTQYF.